This TCR beta chain was captured by sequencing in a study of post-analysis software for immune sequencing data. Study-wide findings and caveats: There was significantly lower normalized Chao1 diversity in multiple sclerosis patients than in controls. Same-batch preparations were strongly co-clustered by F measure. The study found TRBV5-6, TRBV5-1 and TRBV20-1 among a handful of TRBV segments more frequent in patients than controls.

TCR beta libraries were prepared from cDNA with unique molecular identifiers. From the PCR reads, TCRdb called clonotypes with MiXCR, one entry per CDR3 protein. The table includes about half a million distinct CDR3 sequences, 45% detected once. The sample holds a few counts of this clonotype. The antigen remains undetermined. V dropped 2 bases and J dropped 0; count of bases not matched to a gene: 5. CDR1 and CDR2 (germline): SNHLY, FYNNEI. The CDR3 consists of 17 residues. The TCR originated in a girl aged 10-17 years with multiple sclerosis. Sequenced: blood. The rearrangement uses TRBV2 and TRBJ2-1, with TRBD2 matching 9 bases. The CDR3, as DNA: TGTGCCAGCAGTGAACCCATGCGGGAGGGCTCCTACAATGAGCAGTTCTTC. As protein: CASSEPMREGSYNEQFF.